One T cell receptor (beta chain) is described in this entry. Its antigen is not known. The source of the sample is a study of OX40 agonist ivuxolimab in advanced cancers. Study information: Every 2 weeks, patients received ivuxolimab intravenously, dosed at 0.01 to 10 mg/kg.

Autoimmune disease history or systemic immunosuppression excluded patients. Clones were sequenced by immunoSEQ multiplex PCR, and TCRdb holds only the in-frame ones, with some missing. The data hold tens of thousands of clones, with 88% observed a single time. The study's findings and limits: Compared with others, partial responders at 0.1-3.0 mg/kg displayed clonal expansion among the lowest. CD4+ T cells averaged fewer expanded clones than CD8+ T cells.

CDR3 length equals 14 residues. Germline CDR1 is SGHVS and CDR2 is FNYEAQ. Trimming pared 5 bases from V and 4 bases from J, leaving 12 bases between. The chain uses TRBV7-6 and TRBJ1-5; D gene uncertain. The starting material was CD4+ or CD8+ T cells sorted from blood, obtained in a trial of the OX40 agonist ivuxolimab. This clonotype was obtained from an adult with an advanced solid tumor such as melanoma, head and neck, liver or kidney cancer. CDR3 residues: CASSNPGKNQPQHF. The CDR3 region has the DNA TGTGCCAGCAGCAACCCGGGCAAAAATCAGCCCCAGCATTTT.